A single sample gave rise to the 7 T cell receptor beta chains below, sequenced in a study of cytomegalovirus exposure and HLA in healthy donors (dated by TCRdb to the late 2010s). The protocol used for the library was the immunoSEQ multiplex PCR assay. Sourced from immuneACCESS, this table was stored by TCRdb with only in-frame sequences that have V and J called. A share of the clones is absent; for the studies checked, an unresolved V gene accounts for under half, and the remainder has no known explanation. A total of 120,000 or so clones appear in this sample, 85% to 90% of them only once. Approximately 1.5% of the sample rests with the top ten. Sample: PBMCs. The receptors here all came from a woman aged 30 to 39 in good health and CMV-seropositive.

The chain combines TRBV29-1 with TRBJ1-2, with 11 bases fitting TRBD1. This CDR3 has 13 residues. With V trimmed by 4 bases and J by 8 bases, 6 bases remained unmatched. CDR1 and CDR2 (germline): SQVTM, ANQGSEA. In DNA form, the CDR3 reads TGCAGCGTTGCTGGACAGGGGGCGTCGGGCTACACCTTC. Protein product: CSVAGQGASGYTF.

V and J are TRBV28 and TRBJ1-5; no clear D. Trimming pared 5 bases from V and 6 bases from J, leaving 23 bases between. The CDR3 loop spans 17 amino acids. Germline-derived CDR1 and CDR2 are MDHEN and SYDVKM. DNA for the CDR3: TGTGCCAGCAGTCAAAACGGTCGAATTCAGAGACTTCAGCCCCAGCATTTT. This sequence encodes CASSQNGRIQRLQPQHF.

V and J are TRBV18 and TRBJ1-2, with D possibly TRBD1 on 5 matching bases. The CDR3 has 14 residues. Per germline, CDR1 KGHSH and CDR2 LQKENI. Trimming pared 2 bases from V and 4 bases from J, leaving 11 bases between. CDR3 DNA sequence: TGTGCCAGCTCACCAGCCCAGGGACTCTATGGCTACACCTTC. It translates to CASSPAQGLYGYTF.

The chain carries TRBV5-5 and TRBJ1-4, with 7 bases fitting TRBD1. This CDR3 comprises 16 residues. The trim removed 0 bases at V and 2 bases at J, leaving 4 bases unmatched. CDR1 is SGHKS and CDR2 is YYEKEE in the germline V gene (reference sequence). CDR3 nucleotides: TGTGCCAGCAGCTTGGGGGGACAGAGCACTAATGAAAAACTGTTTTTT. As protein: CASSLGGQSTNEKLFF.

The chain carries TRBV5-1 and TRBJ2-3, with 9 positions matching TRBD1. The CDR3 loop spans 15 amino acids. The J segment lost 6 bases and the V segment lost 4 bases, leaving 9 bases of the junction unmatched. The germline V gene encodes CDR1 SGHRS and CDR2 YFSETQ. The CDR3 DNA sequence: TGCGCCAGCAGCATCTCGACAGGGGGAAGGGATACGCAGTATTTT. Translated, it gives CASSISTGGRDTQYF.

The chain carries TRBV30 and TRBJ2-7; D ambiguous. The V end was cut by 0 bases, the J end by 7 bases, with 10 bases between. Germline values: CDR1 GTSNPN, CDR2 SVGIG (reference sequence). The CDR3 has 12 residues. CDR3 nucleotide sequence: TGTGCCTGGAGTGTATTAATCGGGGAGCAGTACTTC. This translates into CAWSVLIGEQYF.

In regard to this clone: Other DNA sequences in the same sample also yield this CDR3. The chain joins TRBV5-1 to TRBJ2-5, with D maybe TRBD2 (6 bases). The germline gives CDR1 SGHRS, CDR2 YFSETQ. This CDR3 is built from 15 residues. The V gene lost 0 bases and the J gene lost 3 bases, with 12 bases spanning the gap. CDR3 nucleotides: TGCGCCAGCAGCTTGGCCGGTACGGGGGAAGAGACCCAGTACTTC. This sequence encodes CASSLAGTGEETQYF.